A single T cell receptor beta chain is shown here with its context. This entry is derived from a study of shared T cell receptors in the human thymus. Clones were sequenced by immunoSEQ multiplex PCR, and TCRdb holds only the in-frame ones, with some missing. The sample carries roughly 660,000 clones, around 89% recorded once. Germline CDR1 and CDR2: KGHSH and LQKENI. The CDR3 covers 11 residues. V was pared by 8 bases and J by 7 bases, with 10 bases between. The sample was also linked to a second study, of human thymus T cells. That publication notes: Corrective surgery for congenital heart defects was being performed on the healthy Finnish infants who were the donors. Resections that were taken during corrective heart surgery supplied the thymus tissue. Use of V and J genes seemed skewed within the thymic and blood repertoires. Related work found strong thymic repertoire overlap between unrelated individuals.

Sequencing used thymocytes. The J gene is TRBJ2-3, the V gene TRBV18; D uncertain. The sequence was collected from a boy less than two years old with a congenital heart defect. The CDR3 loop reads CASPYAHTQYF. CDR3 DNA sequence: TGTGCCAGCCCCTATGCACATACGCAGTATTTT.